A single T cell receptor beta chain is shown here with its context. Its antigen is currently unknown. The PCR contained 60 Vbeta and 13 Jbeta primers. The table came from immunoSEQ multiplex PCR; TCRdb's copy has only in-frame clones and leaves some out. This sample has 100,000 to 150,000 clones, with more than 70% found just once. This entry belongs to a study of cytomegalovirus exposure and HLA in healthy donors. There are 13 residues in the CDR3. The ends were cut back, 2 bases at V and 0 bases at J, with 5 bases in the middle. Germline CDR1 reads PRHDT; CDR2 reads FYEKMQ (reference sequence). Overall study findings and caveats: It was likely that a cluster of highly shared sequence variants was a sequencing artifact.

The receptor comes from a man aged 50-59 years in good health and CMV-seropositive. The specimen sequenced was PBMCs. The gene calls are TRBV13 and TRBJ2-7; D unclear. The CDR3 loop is CASSLRFSYEQYF. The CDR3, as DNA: TGTGCCAGCAGCTTACGGTTCTCCTACGAGCAGTACTTC.